This T cell receptor beta chain was captured by sequencing in a study of T-cell reconstitution after alpha-beta-depleted transplantation in children. The CDR3 contains 16 residues. Losses at the gene ends were 0 bases for V and 1 base for J; bases not matched to a gene: 4. CDR1 and CDR2 from the germline V gene are LGHNA and YSLEER. As it was prepared, the TCRbeta library received unique molecular identifiers. MiXCR was run by TCRdb on the PCR reads, yielding one entry per CDR3 protein. This table has around 530,000 distinct CDR3 sequences, approximately 30% appearing once. The sequence came from a human donor who donated a stem cell graft to a child with aplastic anemia. The V and J genes are TRBV4-3 and TRBJ2-5; 8 bases are shared with TRBD1. The sample was PBMCs from the stem cell graft donor, taken from the stem cell graft. The CDR3 sequence is CASSQETGVLQETQYF. In DNA form, the CDR3 reads TGCGCCAGCAGCCAAGAGACAGGGGTACTCCAAGAGACCCAGTACTTC.